Listed below are T cell receptor beta chains from one sample, sequenced in a study of OX40 agonist ivuxolimab in advanced cancers. The method was immunoSEQ multiplex PCR; TCRdb's version includes in-frame clones alone and lacks a portion of them. The sample includes just over 70,000 clones, roughly 89% of them seen just once. The sample here was CD4+ or CD8+ T cells sorted from blood, taken in a trial of the OX40 agonist ivuxolimab. These receptors originate from an adult with an advanced solid tumor such as melanoma, head and neck, liver or kidney cancer. Each CDR3 is given with its conserved first and last residue. A D gene is named only where the DNA matches it firmly. Size is stated for part of the rows, as once, few or many counts, or as a class when the clone is expanded.

j_call,v_call,clone_size,d_call,cdr3_nt,cdr3_aa
TRBJ2-6,TRBV6-1,NA,NA,TGTGCCACCAATACTCCCGGCTCTGGGGCCAACGTCCTGACTTTC,CATNTPGSGANVLTF
TRBJ2-1,TRBV11-2,NA,NA,TGTGCCAGCAGCTTAGAGCGGTACAATGAGCAGTTCTTC,CASSLERYNEQFF
TRBJ2-2,TRBV7-7,NA,NA,TGTGCTAGCAGCTTTCGGACCCAGGGTGGGGAGCTGTTTTTT,CASSFRTQGGELFF
TRBJ2-7,TRBV6-1,NA,NA,TGTGCCAGCAACCCGGGACAAGCAACTTCCTACGAGCAGTACTTC,CASNPGQATSYEQYF
TRBJ1-6,TRBV9,NA,NA,TGTGCCAGCAGCGTAGTAGACGGTAATAATTCACCCCTCCACTTT,CASSVVDGNNSPLHF
TRBJ2-3,TRBV19,NA,NA,TGTGCCAGTAGTCCACGGGGAGCAGATACGCAGTATTTT,CASSPRGADTQYF
TRBJ1-2,TRBV5-4,once,NA,TGTGCCAGCAGCTTCGCTTCTGGGAGAGGAAGCTACACCTTC,CASSFASGRGSYTF
TRBJ2-3,TRBV7-9,NA,TRBD2,TGTGCCAGCAGCTCCGGACTAGCGGGGCTGGAGACAGATACGCAGTATTTT,CASSSGLAGLETDTQYF
TRBJ2-1,TRBV19,NA,TRBD2,TGTGCCAGTAGTATGGGGAGGGGCTCCTACAATGAGCAGTTCTTC,CASSMGRGSYNEQFF
TRBJ2-6,TRBV7-2,NA,NA,TGTGCCAGCAGCCGGGATCTCTCTGGGGCCAACGTCCTGACTTTC,CASSRDLSGANVLTF
TRBJ2-7,TRBV18,few,TRBD2,TGTGCCAGCTCACCCACGGGACTAGCGGGAGAGAACGAGCAGTACTTC,CASSPTGLAGENEQYF
TRBJ2-7,TRBV30,NA,TRBD2,TGTGCCTGGAGACTAGCGGGAGGGCCCCTCAACCAAAACAAGAAATACGAGCAGTACTTC,CAWRLAGGPLNQNKKYEQYF
TRBJ2-7,TRBV11-2,NA,TRBD1,TGTGCCAGCAGCCTGGACAGGGGGCCGGGGGAGCAGTACTTC,CASSLDRGPGEQYF
TRBJ1-5,TRBV7-8,NA,NA,TGTGCCAGCAGCTTAGCGAGCGGTAGTCAGCCCCAGCATTTT,CASSLASGSQPQHF
TRBJ2-7,TRBV5-5,once,NA,TGTGCCAGCAGCTTGGCTCCGCGGGCGCGAAACGAGCAGTACTTC,CASSLAPRARNEQYF
TRBJ2-7,TRBV19,NA,NA,TGTGCCAGTAGTATAGATCGGGAGTACGAGCAGTACTTC,CASSIDREYEQYF
TRBJ2-7,TRBV19,NA,TRBD1,TGTGCCAGTAGCCCGCAGGGGGCCGGCGAGCAGTACTTC,CASSPQGAGEQYF
TRBJ2-3,TRBV7-3,NA,TRBD2,TGTGCCAGCAGCTTAAAGCCTGGCGGGAGGATCACAGATACGCAGTATTTT,CASSLKPGGRITDTQYF
TRBJ1-3,TRBV29-1,NA,NA,TGCAGCGTCGGGCTGGGGTCCAGCTCTGGAAACACCATATATTTT,CSVGLGSSSGNTIYF
TRBJ2-2,TRBV5-1,NA,TRBD1,TGCGCCAGCAGCTTGGGACAGGGCACCGGGGAGCTGTTTTTT,CASSLGQGTGELFF
TRBJ2-5,TRBV28,NA,TRBD1,TGTGCCAGCAGGGACAGGGGGCAAGAGACCCAGTACTTC,CASRDRGQETQYF
TRBJ2-7,TRBV28,NA,NA,TGTGCCAGCAGTTCGAGCTCCTACGAGCAGTACTTC,CASSSSSYEQYF
TRBJ2-7,TRBV30,NA,NA,TGTGCCTGGAGTGTCTACACAGGTGCGGAGTACTTC,CAWSVYTGAEYF
TRBJ2-7,TRBV5-1,few,NA,TGCGCCAGCAGGTCTTTCTACGAGCAGTACTTC,CASRSFYEQYF
TRBJ2-2,TRBV7-3,few,NA,TGTGCCAGCAGCTTAAATGCCCCGATGCATGGCACCGGGGAGCTGTTTTTT,CASSLNAPMHGTGELFF
TRBJ2-1,TRBV7-3,once,TRBD2,TGTGCCAGCAGCTTAGGGACTAGCGCCTACAATGAGCAGTTCTTC,CASSLGTSAYNEQFF
TRBJ2-1,TRBV19,NA,NA,TGTGCCAGTCAACGGGTGGGGCTCTACAATGAGCAGTTCTTC,CASQRVGLYNEQFF
TRBJ1-6,TRBV4-3,NA,NA,TGCGCCAGCAGCCAAGATCTAACGGGCTCACCCCTCCACTTT,CASSQDLTGSPLHF
TRBJ1-5,TRBV5-1,NA,NA,TGCGCCAGCGCTCTTTCTAGCAATCAGCCCCAGCATTTT,CASALSSNQPQHF
TRBJ1-2,TRBV28,NA,NA,TGTGCCGTCTCGAGGAGCTATGGCTACACCTTC,CAVSRSYGYTF
TRBJ2-4,TRBV28,once,NA,TGTGCCAGCAGATCTAGGGGCATTCAGTACTTC,CASRSRGIQYF
TRBJ2-5,TRBV7-3,NA,TRBD1,TGTGCCAGCAGCTTAAATCAGGGGGCAGAGACCCAGTACTTC,CASSLNQGAETQYF
TRBJ2-3,TRBV25-1,NA,NA,TGTGCCTCAGATCAGGGAAGGGGGATAGATACGCAGTATTTT,CASDQGRGIDTQYF
TRBJ1-1,TRBV6-5,NA,NA,TGTGCCAGCAGGGACCGCAGGGCCACTGAAGCTTTCTTT,CASRDRRATEAFF
TRBJ2-7,TRBV7-8,NA,NA,TGTGCCAGCAGCAGAGCGGGCCTGAGCTCCTACGAGCAGTACTTC,CASSRAGLSSYEQYF
TRBJ2-1,TRBV5-1,once,TRBD2,TGCGCCAGCAGCTTGATGCTAGCGGGAACCTACAATGAGCAGTTCTTC,CASSLMLAGTYNEQFF
TRBJ2-1,TRBV10-3,NA,NA,TGTGCCATCGGTGTCAAGGATCGTTACTACAATGAGCAGTTCTTC,CAIGVKDRYYNEQFF
TRBJ1-2,TRBV15,NA,NA,TGTGCCACCAGCGGCCAGGGGTCCAACTATGGCTACACCTTC,CATSGQGSNYGYTF
TRBJ1-5,TRBV2,NA,NA,TGTGCCAGCAATCGAGGGGGGAGTAGCAATCAGCCCCAGCATTTT,CASNRGGSSNQPQHF
TRBJ2-7,TRBV4-1,NA,TRBD2,TGCGCCAGCAGCCAGGGAGGGAGAAGCGCCTACGAGCAGTACTTC,CASSQGGRSAYEQYF
TRBJ2-7,TRBV28,few,NA,TGTGCCAGCAGCCGCCTTGACAGGACCACCTACGAGCAGTACTTC,CASSRLDRTTYEQYF
TRBJ2-1,TRBV5-1,NA,NA,TGCGCCAGCAGCTTGCGGCCAGAATCCTACAATGAGCAGTTCTTC,CASSLRPESYNEQFF
TRBJ1-2,TRBV7-2,NA,TRBD1,TGTGCCAGCAGCTCTCAGGGGGCGTTTCTTGACTATGGCTACACCTTC,CASSSQGAFLDYGYTF
TRBJ1-2,TRBV28,NA,TRBD1,TGTGCCAGCAGTTTATCGGGACAGCCACACTATGGCTACACCTTC,CASSLSGQPHYGYTF
TRBJ1-3,TRBV11-2,NA,NA,TGTGCCAGCAGCTGGGGAGGAAGAAACACCATATATTTT,CASSWGGRNTIYF
TRBJ2-7,TRBV30,NA,NA,TGTGCCTGGAGTGAAACCTACGAGCAGTACTTC,CAWSETYEQYF
TRBJ2-7,TRBV10-3,NA,TRBD1,TGTGCCTCCCGCGACAGGGGCCAAAACGAGCAGTACTTC,CASRDRGQNEQYF
TRBJ1-2,TRBV9,NA,TRBD1,TGTGCCAGCAGCGGCCAGGACAGGGGCTATGGCTACACCTTC,CASSGQDRGYGYTF
TRBJ2-5,TRBV4-3,NA,NA,TGCGCCAGCAGCCAAGATGCCACCAGGGATGAGACCCAGTACTTC,CASSQDATRDETQYF
TRBJ1-5,TRBV27,NA,NA,TGTGCCAGCAGTTTCTTGGGGGACCAGCCCCAGCATTTT,CASSFLGDQPQHF